The 2 T cell receptor beta chains presented below share a single source sample, sequenced in a study of CXCR3-negative and CXCR3-positive naive CD8 T cells. Via 5' RACE with UMI labels, TRB cDNA libraries were prepared. Reanalyzing the 5' RACE reads, TCRdb keeps one entry per CDR3 protein, without DNA. The sample's table shows approximately 26,000 distinct CDR3 sequences. Sequencing was carried out using naive CXCR3- CD8+ T cells from blood. Noted subset: CD45RO-CCR7+CD27+CD95- naive CD8+ T cells lacking CXCR3 (TNR3-). The receptors originated from a human donor in good health. Some clones in this sample may be carry-over from other donors' samples.

V is TRBV2 and J is TRBJ2-7. The CDR3 has 13 residues. CDR1 is SNHLY and CDR2 is FYNNEI in the germline V gene. The CDR3 sequence is CARQAQLGYEQYF.

The J gene is TRBJ2-1, the V gene TRBV14; the TCRdb D gene call, TRBD1, has no DNA to confirm it. The CDR3 totals 14 residues. The germline gives CDR1 SGHDN, CDR2 FVKESK. The CDR3 sequence: CASSQGFGGNEQFF.